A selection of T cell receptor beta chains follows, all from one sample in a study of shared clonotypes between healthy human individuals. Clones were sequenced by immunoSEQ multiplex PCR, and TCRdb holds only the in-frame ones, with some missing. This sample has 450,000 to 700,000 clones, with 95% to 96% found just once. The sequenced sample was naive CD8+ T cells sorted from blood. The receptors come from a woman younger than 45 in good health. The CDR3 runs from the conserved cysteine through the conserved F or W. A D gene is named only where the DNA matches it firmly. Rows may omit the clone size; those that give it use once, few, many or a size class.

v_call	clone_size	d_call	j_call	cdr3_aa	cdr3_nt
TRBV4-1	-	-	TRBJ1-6	CASSGLEGQGNSPLHF	TGCGCCAGCAGCGGGTTAGAGGGTCAGGGGAATTCACCCCTCCACTTT
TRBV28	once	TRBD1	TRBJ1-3	CASRIFRGGNTIYF	TGTGCCAGCAGGATATTCAGGGGGGGAAACACCATATATTTT
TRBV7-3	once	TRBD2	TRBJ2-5	CASSSTSGRGGETQYF	TGTGCCAGCAGCTCAACTAGCGGGAGGGGCGGAGAGACCCAGTACTTC
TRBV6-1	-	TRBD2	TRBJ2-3	CASSEQREGLTDTQYF	TGTGCCAGCAGTGAACAGCGGGAGGGCCTGACAGATACGCAGTATTTT
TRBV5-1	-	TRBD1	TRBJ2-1	CASSSARDRGYNEQFF	TGCGCCAGCAGCTCAGCCCGGGACAGGGGCTACAATGAGCAGTTCTTC
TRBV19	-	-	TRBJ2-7	CHARDYEQYF	TGCCATGCCCGAGACTACGAGCAGTACTTC
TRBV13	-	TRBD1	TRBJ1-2	CASSLRDRPNYGYTF	TGTGCCAGCAGCTTACGGGACAGGCCGAACTATGGCTACACCTTC
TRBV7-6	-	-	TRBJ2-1	CASSSRHGEDNEQFF	TGTGCCAGCAGCTCCCGACACGGAGAGGACAATGAGCAGTTCTTC
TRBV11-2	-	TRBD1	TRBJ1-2	CASSPQGGYGYTF	TGTGCCAGCAGCCCCCAGGGGGGGTATGGCTACACCTTC
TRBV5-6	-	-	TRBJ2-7	CASSLRDISYEQYF	TGTGCCAGCAGCTTGCGGGACATCTCCTACGAGCAGTACTTC
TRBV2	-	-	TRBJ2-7	CASSEAIGAEITYEQYF	TGTGCCAGCAGTGAAGCGATTGGGGCGGAGATTACCTACGAGCAGTACTTC
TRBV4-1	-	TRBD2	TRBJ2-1	CASSQEGGLAGYNEQFF	TGCGCCAGCAGCCAAGAAGGCGGCCTAGCGGGCTACAATGAGCAGTTCTTC
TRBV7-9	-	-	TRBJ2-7	CASSLELDSSYEQYF	TGTGCCAGCAGCTTAGAACTAGACAGCTCCTACGAGCAGTACTTC
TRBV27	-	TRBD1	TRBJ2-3	CASRTGGDTQYF	TGTGCCAGCAGGACAGGGGGAGATACGCAGTATTTT
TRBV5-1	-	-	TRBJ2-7	CASSLAPLGNEQYF	TGCGCCAGCAGCTTGGCCCCCTTGGGGAACGAGCAGTACTTC
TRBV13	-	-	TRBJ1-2	CASSLGKGYGYTF	TGTGCCAGCAGCTTAGGAAAAGGCTATGGCTACACCTTC
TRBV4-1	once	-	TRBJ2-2	CASSLRGTNTGELFF	TGCGCCAGCAGCCTTCGAGGAACGAACACCGGGGAGCTGTTTTTT
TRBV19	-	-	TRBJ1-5	CASSIGNQPQHF	TGTGCCAGTAGTATAGGTAATCAGCCCCAGCATTTT
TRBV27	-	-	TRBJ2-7	CASSPEIGTPSVYEQYF	TGTGCCAGCAGCCCAGAAATCGGGACCCCTTCGGTCTACGAGCAGTACTTC
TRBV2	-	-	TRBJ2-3	CASSIEDVSDTQYF	TGTGCCAGCAGCATTGAAGACGTGTCAGATACGCAGTATTTT